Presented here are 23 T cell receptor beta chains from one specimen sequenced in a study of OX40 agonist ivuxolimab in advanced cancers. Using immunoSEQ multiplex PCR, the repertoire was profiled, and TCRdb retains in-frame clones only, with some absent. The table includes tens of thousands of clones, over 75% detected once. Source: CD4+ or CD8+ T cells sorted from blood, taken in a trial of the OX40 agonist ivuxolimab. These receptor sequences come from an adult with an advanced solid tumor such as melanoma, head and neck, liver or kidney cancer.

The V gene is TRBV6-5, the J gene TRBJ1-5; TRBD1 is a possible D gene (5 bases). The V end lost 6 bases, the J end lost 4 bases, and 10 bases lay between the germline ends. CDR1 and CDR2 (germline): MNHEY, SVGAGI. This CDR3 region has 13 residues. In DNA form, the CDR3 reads TGTGCCAGCAGGGGGGGGAGAAATCAGCCCCAGCATTTT. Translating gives CASRGGRNQPQHF.

The CDR3: CASSPLVGGETQYF. The CDR3 DNA sequence: TGTGCCAGCAGTCCCCTAGTAGGAGGAGAGACCCAGTACTTC. This chain joins TRBV27 and TRBJ2-5; D is possibly TRBD2 (5 bases). This CDR3 is 14 amino acids long. The V end was cut by 5 bases, the J end by 4 bases, with 14 bases between. Germline CDR1 and CDR2: MNHEY and SMNVEV (reference sequence).

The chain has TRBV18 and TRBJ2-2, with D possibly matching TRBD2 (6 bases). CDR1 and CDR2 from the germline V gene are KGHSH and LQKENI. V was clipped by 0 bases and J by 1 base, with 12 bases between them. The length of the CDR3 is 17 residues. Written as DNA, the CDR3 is TGTGCCAGCTCACCACCGTCTTCGCGGGGGAACACCGGGGAGCTGTTTTTT. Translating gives CASSPPSSRGNTGELFF.

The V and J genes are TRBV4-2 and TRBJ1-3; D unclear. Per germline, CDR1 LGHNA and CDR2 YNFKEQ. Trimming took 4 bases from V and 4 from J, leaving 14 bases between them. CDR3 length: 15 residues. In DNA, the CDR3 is TGTGCCAGCAGCCGAGACACTGTTCGCGGAAACACCATATATTTT. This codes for CASSRDTVRGNTIYF.

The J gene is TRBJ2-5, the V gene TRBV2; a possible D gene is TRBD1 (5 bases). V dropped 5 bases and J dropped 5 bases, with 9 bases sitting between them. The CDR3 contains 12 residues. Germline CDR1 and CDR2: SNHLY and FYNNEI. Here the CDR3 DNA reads TGTGCCAGCAGTTCCAGGGCGGAGACCCAGTACTTC. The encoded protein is CASSSRAETQYF. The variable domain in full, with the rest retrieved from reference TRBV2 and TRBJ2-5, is EPEVTQTPSHQVTQMGQEVILRCVPISNHLYFYWYRQILGQKVEFLVSFYNNEISEKSEIFDDQFSVERPDGSNFTLKIRSTKLEDSAMYFCASSSRAETQYFGPGTRLLVL.

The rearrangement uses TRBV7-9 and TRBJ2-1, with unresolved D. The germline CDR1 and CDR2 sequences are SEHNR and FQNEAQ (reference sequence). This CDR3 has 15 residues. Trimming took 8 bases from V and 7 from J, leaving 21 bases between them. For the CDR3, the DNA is TGTGCCAGCGCCCTGGGCAACGCATCTCCGAATGAGCAGTTCTTC. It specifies CASALGNASPNEQFF.

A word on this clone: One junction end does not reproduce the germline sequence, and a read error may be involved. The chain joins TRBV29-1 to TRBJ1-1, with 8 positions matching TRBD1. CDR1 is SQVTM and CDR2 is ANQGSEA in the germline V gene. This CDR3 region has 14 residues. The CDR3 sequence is CSVEGQGPNTEAFF. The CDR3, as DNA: TGCAGCGTAGAAGGACAGGGCCCGAACACTGAAGCTTTCTTT.

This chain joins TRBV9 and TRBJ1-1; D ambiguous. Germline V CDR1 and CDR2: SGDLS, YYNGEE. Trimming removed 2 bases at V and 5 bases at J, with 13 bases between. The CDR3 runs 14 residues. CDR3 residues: CASSVRPDGTEAFF. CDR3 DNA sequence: TGTGCCAGCAGCGTGAGACCCGATGGGACTGAAGCTTTCTTT.

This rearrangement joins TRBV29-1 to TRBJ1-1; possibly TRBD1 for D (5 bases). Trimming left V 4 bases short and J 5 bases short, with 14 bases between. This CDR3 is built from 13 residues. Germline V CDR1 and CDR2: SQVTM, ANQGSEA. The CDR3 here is CSVASGGGTEAFF. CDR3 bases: TGCAGCGTTGCTTCAGGCGGGGGGACTGAAGCTTTCTTT. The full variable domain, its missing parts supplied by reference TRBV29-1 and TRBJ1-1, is SAVISQKPSRDICQRGTSLTIQCQVDSQVTMMFWYRQQPGQSLTLIATANQGSEATYESGFVIDKFPISRPNLTFSTLTVSNMSPEDSSIYLCSVASGGGTEAFFGQGTRLTVV.

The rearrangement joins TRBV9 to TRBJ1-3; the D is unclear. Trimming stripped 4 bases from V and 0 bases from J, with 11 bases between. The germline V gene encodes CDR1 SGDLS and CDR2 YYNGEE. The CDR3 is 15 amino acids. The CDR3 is CASSPLSSSGNTIYF. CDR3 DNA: TGTGCCAGCAGCCCCCTAAGTTCCTCTGGAAACACCATATATTTT. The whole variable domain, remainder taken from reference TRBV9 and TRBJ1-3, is DSGVTQTPKHLITATGQRVTLRCSPRSGDLSVYWYQQSLDQGLQFLIQYYNGEERAKGNILERFSAQQFPDLHSELNLSSLELGDSALYFCASSPLSSSGNTIYFGEGSWLTVV.

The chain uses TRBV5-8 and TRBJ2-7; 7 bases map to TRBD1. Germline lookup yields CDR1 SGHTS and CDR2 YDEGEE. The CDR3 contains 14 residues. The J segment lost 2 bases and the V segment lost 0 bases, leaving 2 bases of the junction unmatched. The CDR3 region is CASSLAQGAYEQYF. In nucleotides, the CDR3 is TGTGCCAGCAGCTTGGCGCAGGGGGCCTACGAGCAGTACTTC.

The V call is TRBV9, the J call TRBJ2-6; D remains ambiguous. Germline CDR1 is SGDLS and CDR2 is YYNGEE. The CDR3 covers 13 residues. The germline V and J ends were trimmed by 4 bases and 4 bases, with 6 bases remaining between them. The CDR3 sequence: CASSLPGANVLTF. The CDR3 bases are TGTGCCAGCAGCCTCCCGGGGGCCAACGTCCTGACTTTC.

The CDR3 DNA follows: TGTGCCAGCAGTTTGAAACACTCCGAAAAACTGTTTTTT. Encoded protein: CASSLKHSEKLFF. The chain links TRBV6-5 to TRBJ1-4; D uncertain. The CDR3 contains 13 residues. Germline CDR1 is MNHEY and CDR2 is SVGAGI. Trimming pared 4 bases from V and 8 bases from J, leaving 11 bases between.

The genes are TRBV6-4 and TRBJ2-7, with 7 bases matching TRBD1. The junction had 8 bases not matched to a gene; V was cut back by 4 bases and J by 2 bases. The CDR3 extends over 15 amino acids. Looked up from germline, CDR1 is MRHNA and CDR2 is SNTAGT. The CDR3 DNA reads TGTGCCAGCAGTGGCGGCCGGGACAGAGCCTACGAGCAGTACTTC. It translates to CASSGGRDRAYEQYF.

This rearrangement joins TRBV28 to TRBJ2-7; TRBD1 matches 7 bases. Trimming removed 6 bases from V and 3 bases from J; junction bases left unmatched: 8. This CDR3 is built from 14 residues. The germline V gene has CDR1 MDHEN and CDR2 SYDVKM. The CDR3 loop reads CASRSGQVVYEQYF. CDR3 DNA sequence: TGTGCCAGCAGGTCTGGACAGGTCGTCTACGAGCAGTACTTC.

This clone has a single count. Here the CDR3 DNA reads TGTGCCAGCAGCGTGGGAGGGAACGCGCGGGAGCTGTTTTTT. Translation: CASSVGGNARELFF. The V gene is TRBV9, the J gene TRBJ2-2; 7 nucleotides align to TRBD2. Per germline, CDR1 SGDLS and CDR2 YYNGEE. The CDR3 contains 14 residues. J gave up 9 bases and V 2 bases, and 7 bases lay outside the gene matches. Complete variable domain (other parts from reference TRBV9 and TRBJ2-2): DSGVTQTPKHLITATGQRVTLRCSPRSGDLSVYWYQQSLDQGLQFLIQYYNGEERAKGNILERFSAQQFPDLHSELNLSSLELGDSALYFCASSVGGNARELFFGEGSRLTVL.

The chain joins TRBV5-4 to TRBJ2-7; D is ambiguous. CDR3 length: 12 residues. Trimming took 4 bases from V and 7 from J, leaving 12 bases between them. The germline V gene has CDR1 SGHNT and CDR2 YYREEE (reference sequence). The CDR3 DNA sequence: TGTGCCAGCAGCCTCCCTGCCTCTGAGCAGTACTTC. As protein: CASSLPASEQYF.

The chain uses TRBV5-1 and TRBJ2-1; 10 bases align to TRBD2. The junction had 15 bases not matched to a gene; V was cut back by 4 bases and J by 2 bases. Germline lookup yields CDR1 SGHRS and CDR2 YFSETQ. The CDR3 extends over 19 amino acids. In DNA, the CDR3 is TGCGCCAGCAGCCCCCAGGGGAGCGGGAGGGGGGGGACCTACAATGAGCAGTTCTTC. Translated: CASSPQGSGRGGTYNEQFF. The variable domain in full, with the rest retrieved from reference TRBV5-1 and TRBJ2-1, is KAGVTQTPRYLIKTRGQQVTLSCSPISGHRSVSWYQQTPGQGLQFLFEYFSETQRNKGNFPGRFSGRQFSNSRSEMNVSTLELGDSALYLCASSPQGSGRGGTYNEQFFGPGTRLTVL.

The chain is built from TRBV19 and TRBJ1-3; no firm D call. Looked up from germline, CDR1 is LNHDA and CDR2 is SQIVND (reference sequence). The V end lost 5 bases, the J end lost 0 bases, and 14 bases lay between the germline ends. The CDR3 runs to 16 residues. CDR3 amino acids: CASSWEGIGSGNTIYF. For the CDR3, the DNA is TGTGCCAGTAGTTGGGAGGGAATCGGCTCTGGAAACACCATATATTTT.

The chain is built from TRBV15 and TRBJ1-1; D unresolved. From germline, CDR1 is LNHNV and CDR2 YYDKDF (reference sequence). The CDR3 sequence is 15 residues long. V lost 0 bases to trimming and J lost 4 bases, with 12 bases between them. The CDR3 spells CATSREKFTGTEAFF. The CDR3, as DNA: TGTGCCACCAGCAGAGAAAAGTTTACGGGCACTGAAGCTTTCTTT.

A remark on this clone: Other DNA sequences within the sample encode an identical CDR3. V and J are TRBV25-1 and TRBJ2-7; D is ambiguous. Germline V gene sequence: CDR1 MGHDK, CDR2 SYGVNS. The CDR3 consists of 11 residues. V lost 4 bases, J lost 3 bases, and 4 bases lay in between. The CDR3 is CASSGYYEQYF. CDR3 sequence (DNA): TGTGCCAGCAGTGGATACTACGAGCAGTACTTC.

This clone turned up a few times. For the CDR3, the DNA is TGTGCCAGCAGTAACGGTGGTCCCTATGGCTACACCTTC. Amino acids: CASSNGGPYGYTF. V and J are TRBV6-5 and TRBJ1-2; D gene unclear. Trimming took off 5 bases at V and 4 bases at J, with 11 bases between the two ends. CDR1 and CDR2 from the germline V gene are MNHEY and SVGAGI. The CDR3 contains 13 residues.

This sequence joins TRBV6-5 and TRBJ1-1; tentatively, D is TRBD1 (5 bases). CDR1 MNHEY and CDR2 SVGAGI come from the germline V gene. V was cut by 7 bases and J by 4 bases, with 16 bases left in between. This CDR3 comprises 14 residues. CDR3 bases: TGTGCCAGCACTAGGGGCGGTTTGGTCACTGAAGCTTTCTTT. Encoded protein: CASTRGGLVTEAFF.